This T cell receptor (beta chain) emerged from a study of OX40 agonist ivuxolimab in advanced cancers. Germline V gene data show CDR1 as MNHEY and CDR2 as SVGAGI. The CDR3 has 13 residues. V gave up 2 bases and J gave up 3 bases, with 7 bases separating them. In regard to this clone: Other DNA sequences from this sample encode an identical CDR3 as well.

The table came from immunoSEQ multiplex PCR; TCRdb's copy has only in-frame clones and leaves some out. This sample yields about 77,000 clones, of which 85% to 90% are seen a single time; over 2.5% belongs to the top ten. The sample in question was CD4+ or CD8+ T cells sorted from blood, obtained in a trial of the OX40 agonist ivuxolimab. The V and J genes are TRBV6-5 and TRBJ1-1; D remains unclear. This TCR came from an adult with an advanced solid tumor such as melanoma, head and neck, liver or kidney cancer. For the CDR3, the DNA is TGTGCCAGCAGTTACCGCAGAGACACTGAAGCTTTCTTT. It yields the protein CASSYRRDTEAFF.